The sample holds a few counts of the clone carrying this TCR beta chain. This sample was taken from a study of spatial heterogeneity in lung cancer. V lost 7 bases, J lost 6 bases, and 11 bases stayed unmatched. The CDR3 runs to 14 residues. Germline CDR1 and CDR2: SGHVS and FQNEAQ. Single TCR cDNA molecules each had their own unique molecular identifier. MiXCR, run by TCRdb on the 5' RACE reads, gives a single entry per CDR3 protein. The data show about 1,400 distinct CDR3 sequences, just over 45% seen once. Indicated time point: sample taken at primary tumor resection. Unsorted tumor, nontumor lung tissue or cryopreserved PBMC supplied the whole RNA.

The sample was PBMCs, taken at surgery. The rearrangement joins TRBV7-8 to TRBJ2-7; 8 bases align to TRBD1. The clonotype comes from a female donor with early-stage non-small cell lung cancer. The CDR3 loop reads CASTSRTGSGEQYF. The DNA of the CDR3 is TGTGCCAGCACCTCCCGGACAGGGTCGGGCGAGCAGTACTTC. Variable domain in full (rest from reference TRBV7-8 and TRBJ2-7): GAGVSQSPRYKVAKRGQDVALRCDPISGHVSLFWYQQALGQGPEFLTYFQNEAQLDKSGLPSDRFFAERPEGSVSTLKIQRTQQEDSAVYLCASTSRTGSGEQYFGPGTRLTVT.